This T cell receptor beta chain was captured in a study of blood T cell repertoires in COVID-19. On the study more broadly: COVID-19 samples, acute and convalescent, were from the United States, Italy and Spain. PBMCs, B-cell-depleted T cells, or T cells were the source of the cDNA or gDNA that made up the material.

In the authors' workflow: Amplification with reference gene primers provided the estimates of nucleated cell counts. The assay was immunoSEQ multiplex PCR, and TCRdb's table has in-frame clones only and misses some. V, J and clone size derive from that table, while D and trimming were established from the DNA sequence. The sample has 180,000 or so clones; 85% are singletons. CDR1 is SGHDT and CDR2 is YYEEEE in the germline V gene. Trimming took 1 base from V and 1 from J, leaving 6 bases between them. This CDR3 contains 13 residues. The receptor comes from a woman aged 55-70 years with acute or convalescent COVID-19. The V call is TRBV5-6, the J call TRBJ2-7, with no clear D. Sequencing used peripheral blood. Here the CDR3 reads CASSLIDSYEQYV. DNA for the CDR3: TGTGCCAGCAGCTTGATAGATTCCTACGAGCAGTACGTC.